Presented here are 28 T cell receptor beta chains from one specimen sequenced in a study of blood T cell repertoires in COVID-19. The assay was immunoSEQ multiplex PCR, and TCRdb's table has in-frame clones only and misses some. The sample consists of some 180,000 clones, about 85% of them appearing once. The sample comprised PBMCs or T cells enriched from blood (not recorded which). The receptors were gathered from a middle-aged woman in a cohort exposed to, infected with or recovered from COVID-19 (not recorded which).

The chain has TRBV11-3 and TRBJ1-4; tentatively, D is TRBD1 (5 bases). Trimming took off 1 base at V and 7 bases at J, with 10 bases between the two ends. Germline V gives CDR1 SGHNT, CDR2 YENEEA. This CDR3 has 14 residues. The CDR3 loop reads CASSLGQGGEKLFF. The CDR3 nucleotides are TGTGCCAGCAGCTTAGGCCAGGGAGGTGAAAAACTGTTTTTT.

The J gene is TRBJ2-7, the V gene TRBV25-1, with 8 nucleotides matching TRBD1. The CDR3 consists of 14 residues. The germline gives CDR1 MGHDK, CDR2 SYGVNS. The trim removed 2 bases at V and 2 bases at J, leaving 2 bases unmatched. CDR3 region: CASSEGQGAYEQYF. CDR3 coding DNA: TGTGCCAGCAGTGAAGGACAGGGAGCCTACGAGCAGTACTTC.

The chain uses TRBV3-1 (or the pseudogene TRBV3-2) and TRBJ1-3, with D hard to call. CDR1 is LGHDT and CDR2 is YNNKEL in the germline V gene (reference sequence). This CDR3 contains 18 residues. The V end was cut by 0 bases, the J end by 4 bases, with 19 bases between. The CDR3 coding sequence is TGTGCCAGCAGCCAAGATTTTCGAGGCGGCCCCCCAGGAAACACCATATATTTT. As protein: CASSQDFRGGPPGNTIYF.

This clone is a singleton in its sample. The rearrangement uses TRBV27 and TRBJ2-7, with 7 positions matching TRBD2. The CDR3 is made up of 16 amino acids. Trimming at V came to 5 bases and at J to 4 bases, leaving 14 bases not matched to a gene. Germline V CDR1 and CDR2: MNHEY, SMNVEV (reference sequence). The CDR3 DNA sequence: TGTGCCAGCAGTCCGTTTGGAGGCGGGAGTAGTTACGAGCAGTACTTC. Amino acids: CASSPFGGGSSYEQYF.

This clone was counted only a few times. This chain links TRBV4-2 with TRBJ2-1; TRBD2 agrees at 7 bases. CDR3 size: 13 residues. The ends lost 4 bases at V and 9 bases at J; junction bases unmatched: 6. Germline V CDR1 and CDR2: LGHNA, YNFKEQ. CDR3 loop: CASSPDGRGEQFF. The CDR3 coding sequence is TGTGCCAGCAGCCCTGATGGGAGGGGTGAGCAGTTCTTC.

This clone was found once. The V call is TRBV7-8, the J call TRBJ2-1; 7 nucleotides line up with TRBD1. Germline V gene lookup returns CDR1 SGHVS and CDR2 FQNEAQ. This CDR3 is built from 14 residues. Unmatched junction bases numbered 9, after V lost 6 bases and J lost 7 bases. CDR3 loop: CASRDRVTANEQFF. CDR3 bases: TGTGCCAGCAGAGACAGGGTAACCGCAAATGAGCAGTTCTTC.

The rearrangement uses TRBV27 and TRBJ2-3, with 10 bases identical to TRBD1. CDR1 is MNHEY and CDR2 is SMNVEV in the germline V gene (reference sequence). This CDR3 spans 17 amino acids. The V and J ends lost 0 bases and 4 bases, in that order; junction bases with no gene match: 7. The DNA for the CDR3 is TGTGCCAGCAGTTTATCGGGGACAGGGGAGGTAGCAGATACGCAGTATTTT. Translated, it gives CASSLSGTGEVADTQYF.

The rearrangement links TRBV27 to TRBJ1-2, with 7 nucleotides matching TRBD1. Per the germline V gene, CDR1 is MNHEY and CDR2 is SMNVEV (reference sequence). After removal of 2 bases from V and 4 bases from J, the junction contained 4 bases not matched to a gene. The CDR3 has 14 amino acids. CDR3 amino acids: CASSLRGGGYGYTF. The CDR3 bases are TGTGCCAGCAGTTTACGAGGGGGCGGCTATGGCTACACCTTC.

The gene calls are TRBV7-9 and TRBJ1-3, with 7 bases lining up with TRBD1. V shed 5 bases, J shed 4 bases, and the junction held 5 bases outside the gene matches. Per the germline V gene, CDR1 is SEHNR and CDR2 is FQNEAQ (reference sequence). The CDR3 runs to 14 residues. The CDR3 sequence is CASSPQGGGNTIYF. CDR3 coding DNA: TGTGCCAGCAGCCCCCAGGGGGGCGGAAACACCATATATTTT.

The gene calls are TRBV19 and TRBJ2-1, with 9 bases lining up with TRBD1. The CDR3 spans 15 residues. Germline V lookup: CDR1 LNHDA, CDR2 SQIVND (reference sequence). With 5 bases clipped from V and 8 bases from J, the junction kept 10 bases outside the gene matches. This CDR3 reads CASSFGTGMIDEQFF. The CDR3 DNA reads TGTGCCAGTAGTTTCGGGACAGGGATGATTGATGAGCAGTTCTTC.

V gene TRBV9 combines with J gene TRBJ1-3; 7 nucleotides agree with TRBD1. The CDR3 runs 16 residues. The germline CDR1 and CDR2 sequences are SGDLS and YYNGEE. With V trimmed by 3 bases and J by 1 base, 7 bases remained unmatched. CDR3 sequence (DNA): TGTGCCAGCAGCGGCGACAGGGTTGATTCTGGAAACACCATATATTTT. This sequence encodes CASSGDRVDSGNTIYF.

The chain links TRBV6-5 to TRBJ1-1, with a weak D call TRBD1 (6 bases). The CDR3 spans 15 residues. Germline-derived CDR1 and CDR2 are MNHEY and SVGAGI. V was clipped by 7 bases and J by 4 bases, with 19 bases between them. The CDR3 here is CASIRPGQGSTEAFF. CDR3 bases: TGTGCCAGCATAAGACCAGGGCAGGGGTCCACTGAAGCTTTCTTT.

The chain recombines TRBV6-2 or TRBV6-3 with TRBJ2-3, with 7 bases identical to TRBD1. CDR1 is MNHEY, CDR2 SVGEGT, per germline. The V segment lost 6 bases and the J segment 2 bases; nucleotides outside the gene matches: 8. The CDR3 has 15 amino acids. The CDR3 spells CASSLTGVNTDTQYF. For the CDR3, the DNA is TGTGCCAGCAGCCTCACAGGGGTGAACACAGATACGCAGTATTTT.

This clone appeared a single time. The chain is built from TRBV24-1 and TRBJ2-3; 14 nucleotides agree with TRBD2. The CDR3 runs 19 residues. Germline CDR1 KGHDR, CDR2 SFDVKD. J was trimmed by 1 base and V by 6 bases; bases with no gene match: 11. CDR3 sequence: CATSTVRGTSGSGTDTQYF. The CDR3, as DNA: TGTGCCACCAGTACCGTCCGGGGGACTAGCGGGAGTGGCACAGATACGCAGTATTTT.

Remarks on this clone: Possible read error: a much larger clone is one base away. V usage is TRBV5-6 and J usage is TRBJ1-1, with D perhaps TRBD1 (6 bases). Trimming cost V 4 bases and J 3 bases, with 10 bases left between them. The CDR3 consists of 13 residues. Germline V gene lookup returns CDR1 SGHDT and CDR2 YYEEEE. The CDR3 DNA reads TGTGCCAGCAGCCAAACAGGGCACACTGAAGCTTTCTTT. It yields the protein CASSQTGHTEAFF.

This clone has only a few counts. The gene calls are TRBV29-1 and TRBJ2-3; TRBD2 agrees at 7 bases. This CDR3 has 13 residues. Losses at the gene ends were 6 bases for V and 0 bases for J; bases not matched to a gene: 3. Germline lookup yields CDR1 SQVTM and CDR2 ANQGSEA. DNA of the CDR3: TGCAGCGTGAAGCGGGACAGCACAGATACGCAGTATTTT. Translation: CSVKRDSTDTQYF.

This clone was recorded a few times. This chain uses TRBV7-8 with TRBJ2-3; 7 nucleotides line up with TRBD1. The CDR3 has 18 amino acids. The J segment lost 3 bases and the V segment lost 8 bases, leaving 20 bases of the junction unmatched. Germline V gene data show CDR1 as SGHVS and CDR2 as FQNEAQ. The CDR3 is CASAGSPGQSQMTDTQYF. The CDR3 DNA reads as TGTGCCAGCGCAGGTTCGCCGGGACAGTCGCAAATGACAGATACGCAGTATTTT. Filled out from reference TRBV7-8 and TRBJ2-3, the complete variable domain reads GAGVSQSPRYKVAKRGQDVALRCDPISGHVSLFWYQQALGQGPEFLTYFQNEAQLDKSGLPSDRFFAERPEGSVSTLKIQRTQQEDSAVYLCASAGSPGQSQMTDTQYFGPGTRLTVL.

This clone has more than one count but fewer than ten. The V and J genes are TRBV7-2 and TRBJ2-7; TRBD1 might be the D (7 bases). The V and J ends lost 1 base and 3 bases respectively, with 16 bases between them. From germline, CDR1 is SGHTA and CDR2 FQGNSA. This CDR3 is built from 16 residues. The chain's CDR3 is CASSLVRAGGFYEQYF. CDR3 bases: TGTGCCAGCAGCTTAGTTCGGGCAGGGGGGTTCTACGAGCAGTACTTC.

The J gene is TRBJ2-7, the V gene TRBV5-4; TRBD2 matches 9 bases. Per the germline V gene, CDR1 is SGHNT and CDR2 is YYREEE (reference sequence). This CDR3 region has 15 residues. The ends lost 0 bases at V and 4 bases at J; junction bases unmatched: 5. The CDR3 loop is CASSLEAGGIYEQYF. The CDR3 DNA sequence: TGTGCCAGCAGCTTGGAGGCGGGGGGGATATACGAGCAGTACTTC. Full variable domain (outside the CDR3, taken from reference TRBV5-4 and TRBJ2-7): ETGVTQSPTHLIKTRGQQVTLRCSSQSGHNTVSWYQQALGQGPQFIFQYYREEENGRGNFPPRFSGLQFPNYSSELNVNALELDDSALYLCASSLEAGGIYEQYFGPGTRLTVT.

A single count supports this clone. This chain joins TRBV9 and TRBJ1-2; D is perhaps TRBD1 (6 bases). The V end was cut by 3 bases, the J end by 3 bases, with 12 bases between. Per germline, CDR1 SGDLS and CDR2 YYNGEE. The CDR3 runs 14 residues. CDR3 sequence reads: CASSGQGSYYGYTF. Written as DNA, the CDR3 is TGTGCCAGCAGCGGCCAGGGGAGCTACTATGGCTACACCTTC.

The chain recombines TRBV27 with TRBJ1-1; D uncertain. The germline V and J ends were trimmed by 6 bases and 4 bases, with 12 bases remaining between them. The CDR3 spans 13 residues. Germline loops: CDR1 MNHEY, CDR2 SMNVEV (reference sequence). CDR3 sequence: CASSPVAGTEAFF. For the CDR3, the DNA is TGTGCCAGCAGCCCGGTGGCGGGCACTGAAGCTTTCTTT.

This chain joins TRBV12-3 or TRBV12-4 and TRBJ1-1; D is unclear. The CDR3 has 12 amino acids. Deletions cut 8 bases from V and 1 base from J, with 8 bases between. The CDR3 region has the DNA TGTGCCAGCGGTAGTGGGAACACTGAAGCTTTCTTT. Amino acid sequence: CASGSGNTEAFF.

The V and J genes are TRBV9 and TRBJ1-4; perhaps TRBD1 as D (5 bases). Looked up from germline, CDR1 is SGDLS and CDR2 is YYNGEE. This CDR3 contains 13 residues. Trimming removed 7 bases from V and 7 bases from J, with 14 bases in between. CDR3 region: CASSALGGEKLFF. CDR3 DNA: TGTGCCAGCTCCGCCCTGGGGGGTGAAAAACTGTTTTTT.

Note on this clone: A much bigger clone sits one base away, suggesting this may be a read error. This chain connects TRBV25-1 to TRBJ1-1; no firm D call. V lost 1 base and J 0 bases, leaving 3 bases between the germline ends. The CDR3 has 13 amino acids. Germline lookup yields CDR1 MGHDK and CDR2 SYGVNS. CDR3 sequence: CASSELVNTEAFF. CDR3 DNA: TGTGCCAGCAGTGAATTAGTGAACACTGAAGCTTTCTTT.

CDR3 amino acids: CASSPYGSGGITDTQYF. CDR3 nucleotide sequence: TGTGCCAGCTCACCCTACGGTAGCGGGGGTATCACAGATACGCAGTATTTT. This chain links TRBV18 with TRBJ2-3; TRBD2 matches at 9 bases. The junction had 9 bases not matched to a gene; V was cut back by 3 bases and J by 2 bases. Germline V CDR1 and CDR2: KGHSH, LQKENI. This CDR3 is 17 amino acids long.

The rearrangement uses TRBV19 and TRBJ2-7; 14 nucleotides line up with TRBD2. Germline assignment: CDR1 LNHDA and CDR2 SQIVND (reference sequence). This CDR3 has 15 amino acids. The V and J ends lost 9 bases and 0 bases, in that order; junction bases with no gene match: 4. The CDR3 sequence is CASRLAGGSSYEQYF. The CDR3 DNA reads TGTGCCAGCAGACTAGCGGGAGGGAGCTCCTACGAGCAGTACTTC.

This clone was seen only once. The chain employs TRBV6-1 and TRBJ1-5; D not certain. V lost 2 bases, J lost 0 bases, and 11 bases lay in between. Germline V gives CDR1 MNHNS, CDR2 SASEGT. This CDR3 is built from 16 residues. CDR3 nucleotides: TGTGCCAGCAGTGAAAGGTCCAGGATTAGCAATCAGCCCCAGCATTTT. It is translated as CASSERSRISNQPQHF.

The chain links TRBV7-6 to TRBJ2-7, with a tentative D call TRBD1 (5 bases). The CDR3 extends over 16 amino acids. The germline gives CDR1 SGHVS, CDR2 FNYEAQ. The V and J ends lost 0 bases and 2 bases respectively, with 14 bases between them. In DNA form, the CDR3 reads TGTGCCAGCAGCTTAGCGGGGCTAGGTCGAACCTACGAGCAGTACTTC. It codes for CASSLAGLGRTYEQYF.